In its sample, the clone carrying this T cell receptor beta chain was seen a few times. This specimen comes from a study of blood T cell repertoires in COVID-19. Study-wide background: Samples representing acute and convalescent COVID-19 were sourced from the United States, Italy and Spain. Nucleic acid was either cDNA or gDNA, and it came from T cells, B-cell-depleted T cells, or PBMCs.

Only in-frame clones appear in the TCRdb table, and some are missing; sequencing was by immunoSEQ multiplex PCR. The table includes approximately 75,000 clones, roughly 80% detected once. CDR3 length equals 14 residues. Looked up from germline, CDR1 is GTSNPN and CDR2 is SVGIG (reference sequence). Losses at the gene ends were 0 bases for V and 6 bases for J; bases not matched to a gene: 2. The sample taken for sequencing was peripheral blood. This sequence originates from a woman older than 75 with acute or convalescent COVID-19. This sequence joins TRBV30 and TRBJ1-5; 10 bases fit TRBD1. The CDR3 reads CAWSVGQGGQPQHF. The CDR3 DNA sequence: TGTGCCTGGAGTGTAGGACAGGGGGGTCAGCCCCAGCATTTT.